The clone carrying this T cell receptor beta chain has only one observation. Its specificity is unknown. This sample was included in a study of CD8+CD57+ T cells in acquired aplastic anemia. The study's findings and limits: Patients were compared with controls for CD8+ Simpson's diversity, and no significant difference emerged.

Sequenced patients had shown CD8+CD57+ cell expansion by flow cytometry. All patients had severe acquired aplastic anemia. Patients had not yet gotten any therapy when their blood was taken for sampling. Genomic DNA served as template for TCR beta VDJ and CDR3 profiling. One entry per CDR3 protein results from TCRdb running MiXCR on the reads. The sample carries approximately 180,000 distinct CDR3 sequences, less than 60% recorded once. J was trimmed by 5 bases and V by 5 bases; bases with no gene match: 4. CDR3 length: 13 amino acids. The clonotype originates from a human donor with aplastic anemia. The specimen was sorted CD4+, CD8+, or CD8+CD57+ T cells (not recorded which) from PBMCs. This chain uses TRBV12-3 or TRBV12-4 with TRBJ1-2, with TRBD1 matching 8 bases. In DNA form, the CDR3 reads TGTGCCAGCAGTCCAGGGGGCTTTTATGGCTACACCTTC. This sequence encodes CASSPGGFYGYTF.